The T cell receptor (beta chain) under discussion was sequenced for a study of blood T cell repertoires in COVID-19 (dated by TCRdb to 2020 to 2021). Notes on the research overall: Samples from collaborators originated in the United States, Italy and Spain and spanned both the acute and convalescent phases of COVID-19. The prospective study material was composed of cDNA or gDNA derived from T cells, B-cell-depleted T cells, or PBMCs. Subjects who had been exposed to COVID-19, were actively infected with it, or had recovered from it provided the deeply sampled blood TCRbeta repertoires that made up the dataset. A freely available public database, intended as a resource for researchers studying the immune response to SARS-CoV-2, is where the repertoires were released. Samples came from the ongoing ImmuneRACE study (first 160 participants) plus 1,254 subjects from 6 global collaborators. Sample metadata almost always included a de-identified subject ID, COVID-19 status, age in years and sex. Where available, HLA class I and class II types were taken from metadata supplied by the sample provider and were not determined by assay-based typing. Study-wide findings and limitations: How much clinical and demographic metadata was included differed by source and by participant, and the metadata was provided uncurated.

TCRbeta CDR3 regions were amplified from genomic DNA by means of the immunoSEQ Assay, a bias-controlled multiplex PCR. The original methods were these. Nucleated cell counts per sample were estimated from amplification of reference gene primers within the assay. To quantify the absolute abundance of each unique TCRbeta CDR3 rearrangement, sequence reads were collapsed and filtered. For each sample, productive Simpson clonality was calculated by taking the square root of Simpson's diversity index across productive rearrangements. TCRdb limited this immuneACCESS table to in-frame rearrangements with V and J called. A share of clones is missing; checked studies link under half to unresolved V genes, and the rest is unexplained. The V and J calls and clone size were taken over from that table, and D and trimming were inferred from the DNA. In all, the sample holds 120,000 or so clones, and approximately 80% of those were seen once. Under 2.5% of the sample goes to the ten largest clones.

About this clone itself: The specificity of this receptor is unknown. No base-level quality is on record; no much larger clone is a single base apart.

The collaborating institutions used their own protocols to collect whole blood in K2EDTA tubes. Collaborator samples were shipped for TCRbeta analysis as frozen whole blood, isolated PBMCs, or DNA extracted from either sample type. The CDR3 runs 14 residues from the cysteine to the phenylalanine. This entry keeps only the CDR3 DNA: 42 bases, framed from base 1. CDR1 and CDR2 are drawn from the germline V gene: SGHTA, FQGNSA. V is reduced by 7 bases and J by 4 bases, leaving a spacing of 15 bases between them. Sequencing input: peripheral blood. The receptor comes from a man aged 70 or older with acute or convalescent COVID-19. The chain was built from TRBV7-2 and TRBJ2-3, with the D gene call left open. The CDR3 protein sequence reads: CASIMSVYADTQYF. The DNA sequence is given as TGTGCCAGCATTATGAGTGTATACGCAGATACGCAGTATTTT.